The sequence of this T cell receptor beta chain was determined in a study of T cells after yellow fever vaccination. Study-wide findings and caveats: Peaking on day 5 versus 15, the secondary response was faster but weaker.

MiXCR, applied by TCRdb to the 5' RACE reads, yields one record per CDR3 protein. This sample has fewer than 350,000 distinct CDR3 sequences, with 8.5% to 9% found just once. V was pared by 2 bases and J by 3 bases, with 14 bases between. Germline V gene data show CDR1 as SNHLY and CDR2 as FYNNEI. This CDR3 region has 15 residues. This clonotype was recorded a few times. Its antigen is not identified. The chain combines TRBV2 with TRBJ2-7; possibly TRBD1 for D (6 bases). The sequences come from PBMCs, collected on the day of the first yellow fever vaccination. The source of this sequence is a young man who received the YFV17D yellow fever vaccine. CDR3 residues: CASSETFRGHYEQYV. The CDR3 DNA sequence: TGTGCCAGCAGTGAAACTTTCAGGGGTCACTACGAGCAGTACGTC.